The TCR beta chain under discussion was sequenced for a study of beta chain features in type 1 diabetes. The entirety of the isolated RNA underwent reverse transcription, so expressed TCRB transcripts were sequenced. Produced via immunoSEQ multiplex PCR; TCRdb's table is partial and in-frame only. The sample has 200,000 to 300,000 clones; about 26% are singletons. This clone was seen a handful of times. V was trimmed by 7 bases and J by 4 bases, leaving 7 bases between them. CDR1 is MNHNY and CDR2 is SVGAGI in the germline V gene (reference sequence). The CDR3 is made up of 11 amino acids. This chain links TRBV6-6 with TRBJ2-5; no reliable D call. The sample comprised central memory CD4+ T cells from blood. The receptor's source is a man aged 25-45 years in good health. The CDR3 loop is CASITTETQYF. The CDR3 DNA reads TGTGCCAGCATTACCACAGAGACCCAGTACTTC.